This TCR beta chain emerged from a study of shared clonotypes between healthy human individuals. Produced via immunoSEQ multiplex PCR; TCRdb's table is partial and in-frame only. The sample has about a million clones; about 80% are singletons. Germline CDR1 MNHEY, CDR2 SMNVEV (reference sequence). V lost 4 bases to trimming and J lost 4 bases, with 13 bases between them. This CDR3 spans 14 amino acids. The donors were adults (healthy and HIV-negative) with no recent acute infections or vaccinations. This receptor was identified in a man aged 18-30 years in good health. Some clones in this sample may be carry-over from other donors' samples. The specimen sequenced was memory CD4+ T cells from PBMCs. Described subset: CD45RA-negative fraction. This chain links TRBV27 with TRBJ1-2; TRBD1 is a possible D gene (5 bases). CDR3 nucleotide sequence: TGTGCCAGCAGTTCCAGGGCTCCGGGCTATGGCTACACCTTC. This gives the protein CASSSRAPGYGYTF.